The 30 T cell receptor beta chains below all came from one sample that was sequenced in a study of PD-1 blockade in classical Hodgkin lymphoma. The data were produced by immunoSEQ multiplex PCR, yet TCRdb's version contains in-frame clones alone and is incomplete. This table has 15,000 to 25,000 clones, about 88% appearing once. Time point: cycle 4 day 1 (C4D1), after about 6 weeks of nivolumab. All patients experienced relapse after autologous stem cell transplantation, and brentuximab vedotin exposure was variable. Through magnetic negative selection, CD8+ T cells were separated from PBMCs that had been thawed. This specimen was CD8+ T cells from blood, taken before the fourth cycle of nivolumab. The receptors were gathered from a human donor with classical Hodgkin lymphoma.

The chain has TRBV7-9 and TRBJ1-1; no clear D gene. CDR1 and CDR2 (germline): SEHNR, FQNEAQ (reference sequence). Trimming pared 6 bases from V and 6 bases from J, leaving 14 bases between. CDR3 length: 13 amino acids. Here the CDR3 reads CASRHPDWSEAFF. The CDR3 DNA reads TGTGCCAGCAGACACCCTGATTGGTCTGAAGCTTTCTTT.

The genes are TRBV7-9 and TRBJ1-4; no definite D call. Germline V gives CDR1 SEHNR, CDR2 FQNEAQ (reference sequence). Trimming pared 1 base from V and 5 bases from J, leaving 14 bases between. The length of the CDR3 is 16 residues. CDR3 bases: TGTGCCAGCAGCTTAGGTTGGGCAGCCCCGAATGAAAAACTGTTTTTT. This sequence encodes CASSLGWAAPNEKLFF.

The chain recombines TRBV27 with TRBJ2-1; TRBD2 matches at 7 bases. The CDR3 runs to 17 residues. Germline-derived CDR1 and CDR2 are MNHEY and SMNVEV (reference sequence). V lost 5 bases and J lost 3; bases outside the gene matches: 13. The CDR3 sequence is CASSPRAQAGFYNEQFF. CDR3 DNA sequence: TGTGCCAGCAGTCCCCGGGCTCAAGCGGGGTTCTACAATGAGCAGTTCTTC.

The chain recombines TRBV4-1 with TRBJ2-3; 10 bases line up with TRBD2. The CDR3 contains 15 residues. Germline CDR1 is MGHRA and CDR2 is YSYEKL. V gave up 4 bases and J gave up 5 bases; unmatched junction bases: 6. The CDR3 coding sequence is TGCGCCAGCAGCCCTGCTAGCGGGAGTCGAGATACGCAGTATTTT. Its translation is CASSPASGSRDTQYF.

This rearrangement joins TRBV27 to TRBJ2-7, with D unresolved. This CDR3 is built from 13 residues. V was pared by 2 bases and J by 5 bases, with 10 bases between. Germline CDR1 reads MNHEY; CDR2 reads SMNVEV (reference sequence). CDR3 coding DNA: TGTGCCAGCAGTTTAGGTCCTCTGAACGAGCAGTACTTC. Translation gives CASSLGPLNEQYF.

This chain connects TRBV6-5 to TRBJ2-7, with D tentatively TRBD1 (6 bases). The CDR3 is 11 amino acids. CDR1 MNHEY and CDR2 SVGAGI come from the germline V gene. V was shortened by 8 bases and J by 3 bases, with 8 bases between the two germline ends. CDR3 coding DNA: TGTGCCAGCCAGGACAGCTACGAGCAGTACTTC. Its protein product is CASQDSYEQYF.

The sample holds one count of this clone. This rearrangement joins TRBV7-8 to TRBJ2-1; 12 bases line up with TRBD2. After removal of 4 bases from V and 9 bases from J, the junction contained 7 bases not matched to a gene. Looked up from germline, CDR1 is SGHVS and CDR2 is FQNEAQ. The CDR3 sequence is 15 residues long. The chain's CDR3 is CASSSPRGLAGEQFF. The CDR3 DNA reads TGTGCCAGCAGCTCGCCGCGGGGACTAGCGGGTGAGCAGTTCTTC.

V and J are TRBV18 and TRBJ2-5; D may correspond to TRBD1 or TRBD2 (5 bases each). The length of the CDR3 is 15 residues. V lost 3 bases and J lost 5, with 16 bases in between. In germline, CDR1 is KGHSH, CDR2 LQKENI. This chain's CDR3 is CASSPHGAYRETQYF. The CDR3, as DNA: TGTGCCAGCTCACCTCACGGGGCATATCGGGAGACCCAGTACTTC. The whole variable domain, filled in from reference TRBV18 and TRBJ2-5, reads NAGVMQNPRHLVRRRGQEARLRCSPMKGHSHVYWYRQLPEEGLKFMVYLQKENIIDESGMPKERFSAEFPKEGPSILRIQQVVRGDSAAYFCASSPHGAYRETQYFGPGTRLLVL.

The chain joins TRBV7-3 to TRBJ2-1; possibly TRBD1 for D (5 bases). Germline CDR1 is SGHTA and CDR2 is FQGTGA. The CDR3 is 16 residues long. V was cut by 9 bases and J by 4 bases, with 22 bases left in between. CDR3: CASQQVPPDTYNEQFF. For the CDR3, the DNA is TGTGCCAGTCAGCAGGTACCCCCGGACACATACAATGAGCAGTTCTTC.

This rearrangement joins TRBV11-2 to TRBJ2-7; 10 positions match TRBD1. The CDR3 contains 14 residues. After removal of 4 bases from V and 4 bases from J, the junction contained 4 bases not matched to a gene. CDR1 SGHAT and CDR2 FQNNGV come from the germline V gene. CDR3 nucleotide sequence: TGTGCCAGCAGCTGGGGACAGGGGAGTTACGAGCAGTACTTC. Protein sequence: CASSWGQGSYEQYF.

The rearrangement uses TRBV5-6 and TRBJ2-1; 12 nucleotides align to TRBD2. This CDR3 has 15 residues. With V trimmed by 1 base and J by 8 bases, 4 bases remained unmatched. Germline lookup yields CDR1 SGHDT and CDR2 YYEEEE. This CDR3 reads CASSLSTSGRHEQFF. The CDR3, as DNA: TGTGCCAGCAGCTTGAGCACTAGCGGGAGGCATGAGCAGTTCTTC. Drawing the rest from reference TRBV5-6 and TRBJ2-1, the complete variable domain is DAGVTQSPTHLIKTRGQQVTLRCSPKSGHDTVSWYQQALGQGPQFIFQYYEEEERQRGNFPDRFSGHQFPNYSSELNVNALLLGDSALYLCASSLSTSGRHEQFFGPGTRLTVL.

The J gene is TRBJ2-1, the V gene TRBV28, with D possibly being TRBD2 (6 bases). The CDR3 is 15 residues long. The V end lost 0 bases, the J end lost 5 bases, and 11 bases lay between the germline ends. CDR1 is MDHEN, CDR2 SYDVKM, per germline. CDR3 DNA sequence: TGTGCCAGCAGTTTATGGGGGGAGGCACACAATGAGCAGTTCTTC. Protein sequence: CASSLWGEAHNEQFF.

The CDR3 region has the DNA TGCAGCGTTCTGGGACTAGCGGTAAACAATGAGCAGTTCTTC. Amino acid sequence: CSVLGLAVNNEQFF. This chain connects TRBV29-1 to TRBJ2-1; 11 nucleotides align to TRBD2. Germline V gives CDR1 SQVTM, CDR2 ANQGSEA. V shed 5 bases and J 5 bases; nucleotides not matched to a gene: 5. There are 14 residues in the CDR3.

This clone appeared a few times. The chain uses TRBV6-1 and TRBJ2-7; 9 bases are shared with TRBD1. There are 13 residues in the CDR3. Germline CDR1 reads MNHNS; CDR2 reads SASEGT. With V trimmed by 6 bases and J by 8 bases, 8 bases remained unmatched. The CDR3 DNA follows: TGTGCCAGCAGGACTAAGACAGGGGGTAAGCAGTACTTC. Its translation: CASRTKTGGKQYF.

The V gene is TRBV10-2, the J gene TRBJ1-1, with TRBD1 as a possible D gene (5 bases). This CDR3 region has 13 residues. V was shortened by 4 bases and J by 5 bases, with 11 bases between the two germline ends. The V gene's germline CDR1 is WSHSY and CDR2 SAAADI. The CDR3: CASSGGVKTEAFF. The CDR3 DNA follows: TGCGCCAGCAGTGGAGGGGTTAAGACTGAAGCTTTCTTT.

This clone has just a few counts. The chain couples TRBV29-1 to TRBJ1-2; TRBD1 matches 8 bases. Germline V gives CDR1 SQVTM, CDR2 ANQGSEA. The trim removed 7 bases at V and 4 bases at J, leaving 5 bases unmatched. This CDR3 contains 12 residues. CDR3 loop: CSGWTGSYGYTF. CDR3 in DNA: TGCAGCGGGTGGACAGGGTCCTATGGCTACACCTTC.

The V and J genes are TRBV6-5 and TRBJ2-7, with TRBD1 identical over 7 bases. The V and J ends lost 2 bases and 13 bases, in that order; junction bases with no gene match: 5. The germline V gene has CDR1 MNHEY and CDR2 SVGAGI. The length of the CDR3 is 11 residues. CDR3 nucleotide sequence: TGTGCCAGCAGTTACAGGGACAGCCTCTACTTC. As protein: CASSYRDSLYF.

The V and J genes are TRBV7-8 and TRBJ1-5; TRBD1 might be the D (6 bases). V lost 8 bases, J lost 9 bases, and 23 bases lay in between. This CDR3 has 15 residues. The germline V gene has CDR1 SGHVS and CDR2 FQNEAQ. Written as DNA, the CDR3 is TGTGCCAGCGGAACATACCAGGGGTCCGCGGCGCCCCAGCATTTT. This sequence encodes CASGTYQGSAAPQHF.

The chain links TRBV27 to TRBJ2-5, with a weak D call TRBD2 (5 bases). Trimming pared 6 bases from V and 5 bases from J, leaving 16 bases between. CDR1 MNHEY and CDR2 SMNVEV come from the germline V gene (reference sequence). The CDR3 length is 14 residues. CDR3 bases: TGTGCCAGCAGCCGAGCGGCCCGCGGTGAGACCCAGTACTTC. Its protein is CASSRAARGETQYF.

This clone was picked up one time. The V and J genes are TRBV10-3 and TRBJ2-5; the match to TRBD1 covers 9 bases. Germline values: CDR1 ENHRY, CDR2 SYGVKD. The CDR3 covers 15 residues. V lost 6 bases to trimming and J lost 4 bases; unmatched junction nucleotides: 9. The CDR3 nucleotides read TGTGCCATCAGCCCGGGACAGGGCTTGGTAGAGACCCAGTACTTC. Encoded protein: CAISPGQGLVETQYF.

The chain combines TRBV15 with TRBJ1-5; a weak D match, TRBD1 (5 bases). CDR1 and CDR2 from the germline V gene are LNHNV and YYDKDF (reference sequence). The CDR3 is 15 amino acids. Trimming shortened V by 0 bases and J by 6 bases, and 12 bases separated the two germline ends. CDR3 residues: CATSRDRGVAQPQHF. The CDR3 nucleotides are TGTGCCACCAGCAGAGATCGAGGGGTGGCTCAGCCCCAGCATTTT.

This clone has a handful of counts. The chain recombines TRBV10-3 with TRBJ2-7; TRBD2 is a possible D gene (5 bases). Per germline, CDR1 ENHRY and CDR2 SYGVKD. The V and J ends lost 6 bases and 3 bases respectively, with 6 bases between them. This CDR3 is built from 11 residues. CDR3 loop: CAIRDYYEQYF. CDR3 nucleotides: TGTGCCATCAGAGACTACTACGAGCAGTACTTC.

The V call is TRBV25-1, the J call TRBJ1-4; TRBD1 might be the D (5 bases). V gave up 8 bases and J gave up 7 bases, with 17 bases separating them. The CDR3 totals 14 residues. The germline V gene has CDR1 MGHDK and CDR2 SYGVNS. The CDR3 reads CASGSGQPGEKLFF. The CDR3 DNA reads TGTGCCAGCGGGAGCGGACAACCTGGTGAAAAACTGTTTTTT.

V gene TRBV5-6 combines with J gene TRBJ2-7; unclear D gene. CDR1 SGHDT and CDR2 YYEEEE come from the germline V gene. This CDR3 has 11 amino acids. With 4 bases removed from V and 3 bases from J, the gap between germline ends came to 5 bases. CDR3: CASSRLYEQYF. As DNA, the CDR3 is TGTGCCAGCAGCAGACTCTACGAGCAGTACTTC.

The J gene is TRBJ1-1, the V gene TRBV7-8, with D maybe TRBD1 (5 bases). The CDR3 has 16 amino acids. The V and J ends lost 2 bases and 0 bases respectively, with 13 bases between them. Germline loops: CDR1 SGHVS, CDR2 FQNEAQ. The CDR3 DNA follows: TGTGCCAGCAGCTTACGGGTTAGGACATTGAACACTGAAGCTTTCTTT. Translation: CASSLRVRTLNTEAFF. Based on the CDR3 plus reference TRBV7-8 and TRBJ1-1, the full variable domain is GAGVSQSPRYKVAKRGQDVALRCDPISGHVSLFWYQQALGQGPEFLTYFQNEAQLDKSGLPSDRFFAERPEGSVSTLKIQRTQQEDSAVYLCASSLRVRTLNTEAFFGQGTRLTVV.

The CDR3 loop is CASSATNPPHQRAYNEQFF. In DNA form, the CDR3 reads TGTGCCAGCAGCGCTACCAACCCCCCCCACCAGCGGGCCTACAATGAGCAGTTCTTC. This chain links TRBV7-9 with TRBJ2-1, with D tentatively TRBD2 (6 bases). Trimming pared 5 bases from V and 2 bases from J, leaving 25 bases between. CDR3 length: 19 amino acids. Germline CDR1 and CDR2: SEHNR and FQNEAQ (reference sequence).

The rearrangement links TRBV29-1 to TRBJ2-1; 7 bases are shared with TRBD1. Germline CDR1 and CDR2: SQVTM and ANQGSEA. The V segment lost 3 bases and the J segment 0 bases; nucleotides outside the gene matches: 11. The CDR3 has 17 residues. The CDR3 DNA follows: TGCAGCGTTGAGGGGACAGCCGGTAGAAGCTCCTACAATGAGCAGTTCTTC. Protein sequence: CSVEGTAGRSSYNEQFF.

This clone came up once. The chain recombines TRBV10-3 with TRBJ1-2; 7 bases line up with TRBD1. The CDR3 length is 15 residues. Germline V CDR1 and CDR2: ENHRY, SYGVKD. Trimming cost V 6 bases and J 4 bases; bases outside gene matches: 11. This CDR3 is CAIRAGTELFYGYTF. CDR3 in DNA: TGTGCCATCAGGGCCGGGACAGAGCTCTTCTATGGCTACACCTTC.

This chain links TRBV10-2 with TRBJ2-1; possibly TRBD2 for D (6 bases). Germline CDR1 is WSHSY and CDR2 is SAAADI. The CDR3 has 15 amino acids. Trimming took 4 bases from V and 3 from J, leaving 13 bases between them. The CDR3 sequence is CASSGAGPFYNEQFF. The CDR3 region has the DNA TGCGCCAGCAGTGGGGCGGGGCCTTTCTACAATGAGCAGTTCTTC.

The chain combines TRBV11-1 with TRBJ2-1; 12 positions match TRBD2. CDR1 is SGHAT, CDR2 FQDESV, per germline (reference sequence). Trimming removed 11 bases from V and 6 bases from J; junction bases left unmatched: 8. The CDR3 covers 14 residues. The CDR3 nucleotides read TGTGCCTCAAACCCGGGACTAGCGGGCAATGAGCAGTTCTTC. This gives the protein CASNPGLAGNEQFF.